This T cell receptor beta chain was profiled in a study of T cells in Graves' hyperthyroidism and ophthalmopathy (dated by TCRdb to about 2019). Regarding the research as a whole: Peripheral blood was sampled at the time of initial diagnosis, prior to any treatment. A discovery cohort of approximately 97 patients, about 40 with Graves' ophthalmopathy and 55 to 60 with stable Graves' hyperthyroidism, was used to find distinguishing TCR V-J signatures. The 90 or so discovery patients were randomly split 7:3 into training and test sets. In several Graves' hyperthyroidism patients, the study also compared T-cell repertoires from thyroid tissue with T-cell repertoires from blood. Prospective prediction of ophthalmopathy was tested in an independent validation cohort of under 20 hyperthyroidism patients and some 17 patients who later progressed to ophthalmopathy. After blood sampling, hyperthyroidism patients were treated with methimazole at a starting dose of 30 mg daily, and ophthalmopathy patients were treated with high-dose intravenous methylprednisolone. According to the paper, TCR Vbeta CDR3 sequencing was carried out on more than 120 peripheral blood samples, which came from fewer than 50 ophthalmopathy, 75 to 80 hyperthyroidism and roughly 17 progressor patients. Summary of the overall study and its limitations: No statistical method was used to fix the sample size in advance, and group allocation was not hidden from the investigators. In validation, progression to ophthalmopathy was predicted by the model with 65% to 71% sensitivity and about 72% specificity, a median of roughly six months before onset. Blood samples also contained most of the expanded thyroid clonotypes (frequency above 0.001), which suggests that blood repertoires may reflect thyroid immune responses. Ophthalmopathy was separated from stable hyperthyroidism by a 13 V-J signature model, with over 85% sensitivity and approximately 81% specificity obtained in cross-validation and 80%/75% obtained in testing.

Stable Graves' hyperthyroidism was defined as no progression to ophthalmopathy during 18 months of follow-up. Hyperthyroidism patients were newly diagnosed, with disease duration under 2 months, and aged 18 to 65 years. The study excluded patients with uncontrolled infections, other autoimmune diseases, pregnancy or lactation. Diagnoses relied on clinical symptoms, serum thyroxine and TRAb, thyroid ultrasound and orbital computed tomography. PBMCs were separated from 7.5 to 10 ml of fresh peripheral blood using Ficoll-Paque density gradient centrifugation. Total RNA was extracted with Trizol reagent, and quality was checked on an Agilent 2100 Bioanalyzer. The TCR beta CDR3 regions were amplified from RNA transcripts. For the first round of RT-PCR on the TCR CDR3, the HTBI primer set was used together with the Qiagen OneStep RT-PCR kit. Libraries were constructed in a second round of multiplex PCR, after which size selection and purification were performed. Libraries were sequenced paired-end with 100 bp reads on an Illumina HiSeq2000. The published analysis was carried out like this. Raw data were processed with SOAPnuke, discarding reads with adapters, uncalled bases, mean Phred below 15, or no exact constant-primer or identifier match. COPE v1.2.5 was used to merge high-quality paired reads, and clonotypes were defined as unique nucleotide sequences. MiTCR v1.1 was used to align clonotypes to the IMGT TRBV, TRBD and TRBJ reference segments. Only V-J combinations with frequency above 0.0001, covering 99.2% of repertoires, were analysed. A TCS score was defined as the ratio of F50 (clonal expansion) to E x V (chaos), with BLOSUM62-based TCRdist applied between CDR3 peptides within each V-J. Welch's t-statistics and random forest reduced around 550 V-J features to 10 to 15, which were used in a naive Bayes classifier (R e1071). TCRdb cleaned the public reads at Q25 with fastp, built clones with MiXCR and kept in-frame beta chains. Rows with one shared CDR3 protein collapse into an entry with the most common genes and DNA. V and J calls and clone size were set by TCRdb, not the authors. This sample holds roughly 700,000 distinct CDR3 sequences; around 13% were observed only once. The ten largest clones add up to 10% of the sample.

The trim is 5 bases for V and 4 bases for J, with a gap of 18 bases between the germline ends. The germline V gene (reference sequence) specifies DFQATT as CDR1 and SNEGSKA as CDR2. The CDR3 covers 15 residues, taking in both the cysteine and the phenylalanine. Only the CDR3 part of the read is kept: 45 bases, read in frame from the first base. This clonotype has a handful of counts. Its antigen remains undetermined. Per-base quality was not reported, and no clone a single base away is much larger than it. The sample taken for sequencing was blood. This sequence was found in a woman between 18 and 29 years old with Graves' hyperthyroidism. The sequence links TRBV20-1 to TRBJ1-5; 6 matching bases give a weak D call of TRBD1. The DNA sequence follows: TGCAGTGCTGGGGGGCGATTGGGCAGTAATCAGCCCCAGCATTTT. Translated, this gives CSAGGRLGSNQPQHF.